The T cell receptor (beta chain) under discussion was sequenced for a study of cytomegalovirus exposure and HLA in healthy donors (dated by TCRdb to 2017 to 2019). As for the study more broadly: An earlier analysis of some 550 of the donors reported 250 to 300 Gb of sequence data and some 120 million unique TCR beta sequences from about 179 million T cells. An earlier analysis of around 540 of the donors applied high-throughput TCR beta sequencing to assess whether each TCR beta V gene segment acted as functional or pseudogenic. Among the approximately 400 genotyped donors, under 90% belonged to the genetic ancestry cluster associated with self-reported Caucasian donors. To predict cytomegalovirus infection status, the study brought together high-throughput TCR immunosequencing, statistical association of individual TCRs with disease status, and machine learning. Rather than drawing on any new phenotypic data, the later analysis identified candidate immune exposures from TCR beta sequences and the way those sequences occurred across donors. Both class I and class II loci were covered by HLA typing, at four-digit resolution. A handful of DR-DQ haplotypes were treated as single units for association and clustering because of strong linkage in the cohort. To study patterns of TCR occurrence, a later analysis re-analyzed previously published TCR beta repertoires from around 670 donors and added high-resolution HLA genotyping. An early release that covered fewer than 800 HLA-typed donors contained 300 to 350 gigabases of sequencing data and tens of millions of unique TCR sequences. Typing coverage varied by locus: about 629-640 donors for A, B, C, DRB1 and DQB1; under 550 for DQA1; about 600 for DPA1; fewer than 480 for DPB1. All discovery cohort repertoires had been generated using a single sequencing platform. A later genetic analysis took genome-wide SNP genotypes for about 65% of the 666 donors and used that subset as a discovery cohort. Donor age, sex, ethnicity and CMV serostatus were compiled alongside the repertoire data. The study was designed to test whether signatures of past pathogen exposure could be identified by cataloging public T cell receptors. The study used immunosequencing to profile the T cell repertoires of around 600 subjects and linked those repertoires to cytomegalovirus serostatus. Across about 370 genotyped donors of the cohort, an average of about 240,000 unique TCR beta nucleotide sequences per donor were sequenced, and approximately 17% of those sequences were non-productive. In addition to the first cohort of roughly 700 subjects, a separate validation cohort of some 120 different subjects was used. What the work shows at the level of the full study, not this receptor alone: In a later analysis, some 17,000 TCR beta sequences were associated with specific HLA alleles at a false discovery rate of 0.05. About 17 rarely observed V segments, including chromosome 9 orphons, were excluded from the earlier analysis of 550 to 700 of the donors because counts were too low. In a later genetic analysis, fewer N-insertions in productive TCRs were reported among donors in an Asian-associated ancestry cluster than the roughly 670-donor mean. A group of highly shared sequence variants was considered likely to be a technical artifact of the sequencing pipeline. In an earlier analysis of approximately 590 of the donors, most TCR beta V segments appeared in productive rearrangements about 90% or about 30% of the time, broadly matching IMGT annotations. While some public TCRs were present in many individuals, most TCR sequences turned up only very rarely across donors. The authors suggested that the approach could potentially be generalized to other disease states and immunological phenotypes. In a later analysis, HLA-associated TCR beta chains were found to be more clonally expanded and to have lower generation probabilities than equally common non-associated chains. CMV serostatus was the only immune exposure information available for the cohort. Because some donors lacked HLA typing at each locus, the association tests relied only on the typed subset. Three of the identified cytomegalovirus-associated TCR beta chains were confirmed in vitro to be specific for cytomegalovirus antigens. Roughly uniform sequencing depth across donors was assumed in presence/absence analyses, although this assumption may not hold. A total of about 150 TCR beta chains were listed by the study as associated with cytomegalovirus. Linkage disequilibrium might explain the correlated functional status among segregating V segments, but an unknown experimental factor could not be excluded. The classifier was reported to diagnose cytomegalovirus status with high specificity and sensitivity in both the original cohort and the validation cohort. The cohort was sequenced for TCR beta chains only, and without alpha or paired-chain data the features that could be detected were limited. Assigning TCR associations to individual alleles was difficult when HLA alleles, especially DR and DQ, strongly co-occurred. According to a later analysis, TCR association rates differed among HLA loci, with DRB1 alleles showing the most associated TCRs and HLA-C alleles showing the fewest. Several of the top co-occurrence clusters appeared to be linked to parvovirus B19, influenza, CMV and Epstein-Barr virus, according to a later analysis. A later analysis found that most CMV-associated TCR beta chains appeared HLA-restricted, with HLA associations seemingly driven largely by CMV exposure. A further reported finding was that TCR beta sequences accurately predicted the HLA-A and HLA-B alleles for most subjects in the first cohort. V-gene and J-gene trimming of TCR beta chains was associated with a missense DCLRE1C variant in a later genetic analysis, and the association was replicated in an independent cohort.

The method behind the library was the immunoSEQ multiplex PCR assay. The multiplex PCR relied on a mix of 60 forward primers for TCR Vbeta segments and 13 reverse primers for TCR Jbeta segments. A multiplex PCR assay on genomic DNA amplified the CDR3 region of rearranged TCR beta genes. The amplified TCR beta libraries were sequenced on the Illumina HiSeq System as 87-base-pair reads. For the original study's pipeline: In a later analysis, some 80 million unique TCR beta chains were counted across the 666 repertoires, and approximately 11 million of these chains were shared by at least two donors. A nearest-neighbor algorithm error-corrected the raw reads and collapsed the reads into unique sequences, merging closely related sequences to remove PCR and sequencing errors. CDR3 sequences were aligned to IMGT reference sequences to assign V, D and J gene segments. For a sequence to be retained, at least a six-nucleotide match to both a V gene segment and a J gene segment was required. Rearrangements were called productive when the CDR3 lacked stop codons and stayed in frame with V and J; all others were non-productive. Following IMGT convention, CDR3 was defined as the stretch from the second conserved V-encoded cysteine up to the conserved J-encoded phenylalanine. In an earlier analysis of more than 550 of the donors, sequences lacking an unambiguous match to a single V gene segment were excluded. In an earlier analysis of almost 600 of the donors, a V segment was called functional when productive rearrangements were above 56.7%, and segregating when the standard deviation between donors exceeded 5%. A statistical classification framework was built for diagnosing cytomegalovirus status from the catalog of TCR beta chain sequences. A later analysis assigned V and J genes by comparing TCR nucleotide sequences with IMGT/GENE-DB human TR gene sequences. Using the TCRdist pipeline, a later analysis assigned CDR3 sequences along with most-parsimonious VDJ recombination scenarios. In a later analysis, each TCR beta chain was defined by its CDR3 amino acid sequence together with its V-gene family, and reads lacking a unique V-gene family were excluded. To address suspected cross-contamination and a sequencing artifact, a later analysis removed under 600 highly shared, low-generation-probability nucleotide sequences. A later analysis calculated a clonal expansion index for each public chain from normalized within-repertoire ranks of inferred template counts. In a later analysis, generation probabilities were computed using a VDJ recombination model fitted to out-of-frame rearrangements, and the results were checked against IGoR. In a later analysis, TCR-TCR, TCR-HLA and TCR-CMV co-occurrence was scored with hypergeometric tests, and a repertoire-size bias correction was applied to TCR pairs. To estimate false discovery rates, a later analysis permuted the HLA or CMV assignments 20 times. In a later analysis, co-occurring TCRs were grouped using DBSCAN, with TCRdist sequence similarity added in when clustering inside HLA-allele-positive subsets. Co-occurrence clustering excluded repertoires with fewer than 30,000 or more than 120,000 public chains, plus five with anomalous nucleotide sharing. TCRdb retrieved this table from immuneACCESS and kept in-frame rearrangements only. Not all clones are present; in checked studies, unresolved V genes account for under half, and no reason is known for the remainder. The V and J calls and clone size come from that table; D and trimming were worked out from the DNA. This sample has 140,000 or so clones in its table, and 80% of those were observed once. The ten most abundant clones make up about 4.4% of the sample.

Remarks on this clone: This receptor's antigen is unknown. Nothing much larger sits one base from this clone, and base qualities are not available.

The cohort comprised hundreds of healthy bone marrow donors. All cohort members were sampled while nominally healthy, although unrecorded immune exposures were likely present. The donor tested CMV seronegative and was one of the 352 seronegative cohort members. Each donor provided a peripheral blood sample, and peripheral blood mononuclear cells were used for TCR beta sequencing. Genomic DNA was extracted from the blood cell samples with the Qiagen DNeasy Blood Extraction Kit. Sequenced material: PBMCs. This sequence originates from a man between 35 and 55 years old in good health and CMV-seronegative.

The CDR3 corresponds to CAWSVQGDEKLFF. The DNA sequence is TGTGCCTGGAGTGTGCAGGGGGACGAAAAACTGTTTTTT. This chain joins TRBV30 to TRBJ1-4, with 7 bases aligning to TRBD1. Trimming takes 0 bases off V and 8 bases off J; junction bases not matched to a gene: 3. From a lookup of the germline V gene (reference sequence), CDR1 and CDR2 are GTSNPN and SVGIG. Counted from cysteine to phenylalanine, this CDR3 has 13 amino acids. Only the CDR3 part of the read is kept: 39 bases, read in frame from the first base.